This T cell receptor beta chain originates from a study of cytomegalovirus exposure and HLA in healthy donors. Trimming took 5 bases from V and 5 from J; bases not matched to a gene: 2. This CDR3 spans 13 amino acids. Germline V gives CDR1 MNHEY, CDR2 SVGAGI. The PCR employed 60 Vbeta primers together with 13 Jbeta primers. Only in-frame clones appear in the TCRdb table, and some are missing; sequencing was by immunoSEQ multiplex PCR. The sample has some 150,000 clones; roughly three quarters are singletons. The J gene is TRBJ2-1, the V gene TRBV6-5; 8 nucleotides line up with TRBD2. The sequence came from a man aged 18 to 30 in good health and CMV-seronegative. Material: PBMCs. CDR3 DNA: TGTGCCAGCAGTCGGGGGGGAAACAATGAGCAGTTCTTC. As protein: CASSRGGNNEQFF.